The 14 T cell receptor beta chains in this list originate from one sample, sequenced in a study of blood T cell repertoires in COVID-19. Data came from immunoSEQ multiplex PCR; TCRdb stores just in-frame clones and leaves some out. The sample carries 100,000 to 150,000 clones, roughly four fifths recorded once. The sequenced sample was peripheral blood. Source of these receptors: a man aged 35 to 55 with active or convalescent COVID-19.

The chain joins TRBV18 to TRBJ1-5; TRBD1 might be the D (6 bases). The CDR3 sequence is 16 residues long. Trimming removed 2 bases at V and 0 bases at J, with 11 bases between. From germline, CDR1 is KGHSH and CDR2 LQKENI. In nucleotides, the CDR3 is TGTGCCAGCTCACCAGTTAACAGGGCTAGCAATCAGCCCCAGCATTTT. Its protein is CASSPVNRASNQPQHF.

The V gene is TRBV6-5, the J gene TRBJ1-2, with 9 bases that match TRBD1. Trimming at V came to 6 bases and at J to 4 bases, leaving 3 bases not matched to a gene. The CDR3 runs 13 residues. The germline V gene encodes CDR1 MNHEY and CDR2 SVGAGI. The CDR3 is CASRGTGRYGYTF. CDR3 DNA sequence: TGTGCCAGCAGAGGGACAGGGCGCTATGGCTACACCTTC.

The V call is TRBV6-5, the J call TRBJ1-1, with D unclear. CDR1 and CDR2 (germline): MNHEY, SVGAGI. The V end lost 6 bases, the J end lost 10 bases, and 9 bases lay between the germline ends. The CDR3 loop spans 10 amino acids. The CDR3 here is CASRLGVAFF. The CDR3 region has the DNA TGTGCCAGCAGGCTGGGCGTAGCTTTCTTT.

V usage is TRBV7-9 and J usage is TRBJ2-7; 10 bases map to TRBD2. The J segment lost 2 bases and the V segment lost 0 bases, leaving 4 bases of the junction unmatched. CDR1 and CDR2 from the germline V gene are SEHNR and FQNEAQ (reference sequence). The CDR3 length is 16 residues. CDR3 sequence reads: CASSLALAGATYEQYF. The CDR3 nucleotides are TGTGCCAGCAGCTTAGCCCTAGCGGGGGCCACCTACGAGCAGTACTTC.

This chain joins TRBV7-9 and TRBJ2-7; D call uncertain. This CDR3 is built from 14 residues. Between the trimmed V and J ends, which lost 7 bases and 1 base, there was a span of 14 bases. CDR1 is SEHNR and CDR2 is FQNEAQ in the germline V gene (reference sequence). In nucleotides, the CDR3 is TGTGCCAGCACCAAAACCGGAGAATCCTACGAGCAGTACTTC. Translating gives CASTKTGESYEQYF.

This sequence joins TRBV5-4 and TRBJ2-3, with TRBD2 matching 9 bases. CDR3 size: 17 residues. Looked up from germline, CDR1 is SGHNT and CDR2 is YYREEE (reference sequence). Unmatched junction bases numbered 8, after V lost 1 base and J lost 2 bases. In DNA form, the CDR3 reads TGTGCCAGCAGCTTGTTGGGGCGGGGGGGCCTCACAGATACGCAGTATTTT. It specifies CASSLLGRGGLTDTQYF.

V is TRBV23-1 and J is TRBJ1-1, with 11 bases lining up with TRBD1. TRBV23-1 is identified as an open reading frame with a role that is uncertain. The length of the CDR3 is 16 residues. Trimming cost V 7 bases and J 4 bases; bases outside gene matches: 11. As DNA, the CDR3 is TGCGCCAGCACCGGACGAGGACAGGGGGCGTGCACTGAAGCTTTCTTT. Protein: CASTGRGQGACTEAFF.

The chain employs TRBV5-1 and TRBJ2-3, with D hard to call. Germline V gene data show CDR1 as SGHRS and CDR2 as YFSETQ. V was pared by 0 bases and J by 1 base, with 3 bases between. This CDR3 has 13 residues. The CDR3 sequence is CASSLAGTDTQYF. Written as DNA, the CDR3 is TGCGCCAGCAGCTTGGCGGGCACAGATACGCAGTATTTT.

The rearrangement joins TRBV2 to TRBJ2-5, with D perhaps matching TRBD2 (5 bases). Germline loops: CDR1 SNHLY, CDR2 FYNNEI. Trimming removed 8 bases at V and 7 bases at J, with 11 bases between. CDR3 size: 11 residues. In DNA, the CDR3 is TGTGCCAGCGTTACGGGATGGACCCAGTACTTC. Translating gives CASVTGWTQYF.

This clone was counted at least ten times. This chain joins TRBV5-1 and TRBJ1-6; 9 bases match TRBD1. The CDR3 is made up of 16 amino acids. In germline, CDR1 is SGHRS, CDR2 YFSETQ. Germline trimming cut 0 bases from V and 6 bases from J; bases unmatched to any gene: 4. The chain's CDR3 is CASSLAEGQGNSPLHF. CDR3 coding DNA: TGCGCCAGCAGCTTGGCCGAGGGACAGGGTAATTCACCCCTCCACTTT.

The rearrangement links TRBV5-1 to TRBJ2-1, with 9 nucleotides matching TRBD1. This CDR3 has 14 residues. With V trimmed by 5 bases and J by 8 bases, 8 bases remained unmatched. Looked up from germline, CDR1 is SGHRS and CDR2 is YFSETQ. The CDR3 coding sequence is TGCGCCAGCAGACCCGGGACAGGGATCGATGAGCAGTTCTTC. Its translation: CASRPGTGIDEQFF.

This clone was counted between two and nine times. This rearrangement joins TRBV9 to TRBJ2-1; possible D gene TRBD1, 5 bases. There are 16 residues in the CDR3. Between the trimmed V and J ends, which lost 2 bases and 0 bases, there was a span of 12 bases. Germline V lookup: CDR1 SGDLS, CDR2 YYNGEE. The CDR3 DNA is TGTGCCAGCAGCGTGGCAGGGCGGAGCTCCTACAATGAGCAGTTCTTC. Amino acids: CASSVAGRSSYNEQFF.

CDR3 DNA: TGTGCCAGCAGCCTCGGGGTGGACGAGCAGTTCTTC. Translated: CASSLGVDEQFF. The chain recombines TRBV7-3 with TRBJ2-1, with D perhaps TRBD2 (5 bases). CDR1 and CDR2 from the germline V gene are SGHTA and FQGTGA. Trimming cost V 5 bases and J 10 bases, with 12 bases left between them. The CDR3 has 12 residues.

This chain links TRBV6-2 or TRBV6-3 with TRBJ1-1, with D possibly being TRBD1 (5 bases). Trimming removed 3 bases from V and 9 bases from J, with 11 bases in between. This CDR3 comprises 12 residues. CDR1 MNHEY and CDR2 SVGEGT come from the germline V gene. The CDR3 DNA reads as TGTGCCAGCAGTTATCCGACAGATCAAGCTTTCTTT. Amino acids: CASSYPTDQAFF.